These T cell receptor beta chains were read from a single sample in a study of cytomegalovirus exposure and HLA in healthy donors. The table came from immunoSEQ multiplex PCR; TCRdb's copy has only in-frame clones and leaves some out. The repertoire holds approximately 190,000 clones, about 81% seen once, with about 1.9% in the top ten. Sequences were obtained from PBMCs. Receptors were obtained from a woman aged 18-30 years in good health and CMV-seropositive. The CDR3 runs from the conserved cysteine through the conserved F or W. A D gene is named only where the DNA matches it firmly. Expanded clones are given a class, and other clones once, few, many or no size at all.

j_call,v_call,d_call,clone_size,cdr3_aa,cdr3_nt
TRBJ1-5,TRBV9,NA,few,CASSPGSNRINQPQHF,TGTGCCAGCAGCCCCGGTTCGAACAGAATCAATCAGCCCCAGCATTTT
TRBJ2-7,TRBV27,NA,NA,CASSFEGTYSYEQYF,TGTGCCAGCAGTTTTGAGGGGACTTACTCCTACGAGCAGTACTTC
TRBJ2-1,TRBV11-2,TRBD2,NA,CASGAGGIYNEQFF,TGTGCCAGCGGGGCGGGGGGGATCTACAATGAGCAGTTCTTC
TRBJ2-2,TRBV9,TRBD1,NA,CASSVRGTGPGELFF,TGTGCCAGCAGCGTCCGCGGGACAGGTCCCGGGGAGCTGTTTTTT
TRBJ1-4,TRBV2,TRBD1,once,CASKGQLSTNEKLFF,TGTGCCAGCAAGGGACAGCTTTCAACTAATGAAAAACTGTTTTTT
TRBJ1-6,TRBV5-1,NA,NA,CASSLASSQSSPLHF,TGCGCCAGCAGCTTGGCCTCGTCCCAAAGCTCACCCCTCCACTTT
TRBJ1-2,TRBV5-4,NA,NA,CASSAIGGHGYTF,TGTGCCAGCAGCGCCATCGGGGGGCATGGCTACACCTTC
TRBJ2-5,TRBV5-4,TRBD2,NA,CASSERGGGETQYF,TGTGCCAGCAGCGAGCGGGGGGGCGGGGAGACCCAGTACTTC
TRBJ2-1,TRBV5-4,TRBD2,NA,CASSTAAGSYNEQFF,TGTGCCAGCAGTACGGCAGCGGGGAGCTACAATGAGCAGTTCTTC
TRBJ2-3,TRBV23-1,TRBD2,NA,CASSRDLGLVTDTQYF,TGCGCCAGCAGTCGAGACCTCGGACTAGTCACAGATACGCAGTATTTT
TRBJ2-4,TRBV11-2,NA,NA,CASSLDLSGVVKNIQYF,TGTGCCAGCAGCTTAGATCTTTCAGGGGTGGTCAAAAACATTCAGTACTTC
TRBJ2-3,TRBV5-1,NA,NA,CASSMEVDTQYF,TGCGCCAGCAGTATGGAGGTAGATACGCAGTATTTT
TRBJ1-5,TRBV6-6,NA,NA,CAIGRGGRDQPQHF,TGTGCCATCGGCCGCGGGGGCCGTGACCAGCCCCAGCATTTT
TRBJ1-2,TRBV27,NA,NA,CASSLLSPPRGYTF,TGTGCCAGCAGTTTACTCTCCCCCCCCCGGGGCTACACCTTC
TRBJ1-1,TRBV13,TRBD1,NA,CASSVDRANTEAFF,TGTGCCAGCAGCGTGGACAGGGCGAACACTGAAGCTTTCTTT
TRBJ2-3,TRBV6-6,NA,NA,CASSYRLSTDTQYF,TGTGCCAGCAGTTACCGTCTAAGCACAGATACGCAGTATTTT
TRBJ1-5,TRBV19,NA,NA,CASAGQPFNQPQHF,TGTGCCAGTGCGGGGCAGCCCTTCAATCAGCCCCAGCATTTT
TRBJ2-2,TRBV11-2,TRBD2,NA,CASHHAGGLYTGELFF,TGTGCCAGTCATCACGCGGGGGGGCTGTACACCGGGGAGCTGTTTTTT
TRBJ2-3,TRBV6-1,NA,NA,CASSDRGADTQYF,TGTGCCAGCAGTGACCGGGGTGCAGATACGCAGTATTTT
TRBJ2-5,TRBV5-4,TRBD2,NA,CASSAGTSPKQETQYF,TGTGCCAGCAGCGCCGGGACTAGTCCTAAACAAGAGACCCAGTACTTC
TRBJ1-3,TRBV29-1,NA,NA,CSVARTGNTIYF,TGCAGCGTTGCCAGGACTGGAAACACCATATATTTT
TRBJ2-7,TRBV30,NA,NA,CAWSPPYEQYF,TGTGCCTGGAGTCCCCCCTACGAGCAGTACTTC
TRBJ2-2,TRBV27,TRBD1,NA,CASNSYRGHTGELFF,TGTGCCAGCAACTCTTACAGGGGCCACACCGGGGAGCTGTTTTTT
TRBJ1-1,TRBV9,TRBD1,NA,CASSARTGATTEAFF,TGTGCCAGCAGCGCGCGGACAGGGGCGACCACTGAAGCTTTCTTT
TRBJ2-1,TRBV7-9,NA,NA,CAIALPEGEQFF,TGTGCCATAGCACTGCCGGAGGGTGAGCAGTTCTTC
TRBJ2-3,TRBV30,NA,NA,CAWSVRLPTDTQYF,TGTGCCTGGAGTGTACGACTGCCCACAGATACGCAGTATTTT
TRBJ1-3,TRBV15,TRBD1,NA,CATSTDRESSGNTIYF,TGTGCCACCAGCACTGACAGGGAGAGCTCTGGAAACACCATATATTTT
TRBJ1-2,TRBV5-1,NA,NA,CASSSGIGPGYGYTF,TGCGCCAGCAGCTCAGGAATAGGTCCTGGCTATGGCTACACCTTC
TRBJ1-6,TRBV7-2,NA,NA,CASSFSPGPSSYNSPLHF,TGTGCCAGCAGCTTTAGCCCAGGGCCCAGCTCCTATAATTCACCCCTCCACTTT
TRBJ2-7,TRBV19,TRBD1,NA,CASSRQGDEHEQYF,TGTGCCAGTAGCAGACAGGGGGATGAGCACGAGCAGTACTTC
TRBJ2-5,TRBV13,NA,NA,CASSDNRETQYF,TGTGCCAGCAGCGACAACAGGGAGACCCAGTACTTC
TRBJ2-5,TRBV5-1,TRBD2,NA,CASSPAGPQGGEQYF,TGCGCCAGCAGCCCGGCGGGGCCCCAGGGAGGGGAGCAGTACTTC
TRBJ2-5,TRBV7-9,TRBD2,NA,CASSREGSGTQYF,TGTGCCAGCAGCCGGGAGGGGTCGGGGACCCAGTACTTC
TRBJ1-4,TRBV5-6,NA,NA,CASKKTFARGKLFF,TGTGCCAGCAAAAAGACTTTTGCAAGAGGGAAACTGTTTTTT
TRBJ1-1,TRBV5-1,TRBD1,NA,CASSLDRGGWDTEAFF,TGCGCCAGCAGCCTGGACAGGGGAGGATGGGACACTGAAGCTTTCTTT
TRBJ1-2,TRBV7-9,NA,medium-sized,CASSLVGGREDGYTF,TGTGCCAGCAGCTTAGTAGGAGGCAGGGAGGATGGCTACACCTTC
TRBJ1-5,TRBV30,NA,NA,CAWTRQPQHF,TGTGCCTGGACGCGACAGCCCCAGCATTTT
TRBJ2-1,TRBV9,TRBD2,NA,CASSAFPTSGAYNEQFF,TGTGCCAGCAGCGCCTTTCCTACTAGCGGGGCATACAATGAGCAGTTCTTC
TRBJ1-1,TRBV7-9,NA,NA,CASSLRQGWDTEAFF,TGTGCCAGCAGCCTGCGTCAGGGGTGGGACACTGAAGCTTTCTTT
TRBJ1-2,TRBV25-1,NA,NA,CASSERNYGYTF,TGTGCCAGCAGTGAGCGTAACTATGGCTACACCTTC
TRBJ1-2,TRBV9,NA,NA,CASSVYFSYGYTF,TGTGCCAGCAGCGTCTATTTTTCCTATGGCTACACCTTC
TRBJ2-6,TRBV6-6,NA,NA,CASTGLVPGANVLTF,TGTGCCAGCACTGGCCTAGTCCCTGGGGCCAACGTCCTGACTTTC
TRBJ1-2,TRBV27,NA,NA,CASGNPGFHYGYTF,TGTGCCAGCGGTAACCCAGGTTTTCACTATGGCTACACCTTC
TRBJ1-5,TRBV18,NA,NA,CASSSLTARNQPQHF,TGTGCCAGCTCATCTTTAACAGCACGTAATCAGCCCCAGCATTTT
TRBJ1-6,TRBV30,TRBD1,few,CAWSVDRDSPLHF,TGTGCCTGGAGTGTAGACAGGGATTCACCCCTCCACTTT
TRBJ2-7,TRBV7-2,TRBD2,NA,CTSNAGESPYEQYF,TGTACCAGCAACGCGGGGGAGAGCCCCTACGAGCAGTACTTC
TRBJ1-5,TRBV4-3,NA,NA,CASSQVEGGQPQHF,TGCGCCAGCAGCCAAGTGGAGGGAGGTCAGCCCCAGCATTTT
TRBJ2-6,TRBV19,TRBD1,NA,CASSMWVQGAFLTLSGANVLTF,TGTGCCAGTAGTATGTGGGTTCAGGGGGCTTTTCTGACCCTATCTGGGGCCAACGTCCTGACTTTC
TRBJ1-2,TRBV7-9,NA,NA,CASSFGGYGYTF,TGTGCCAGCAGCTTCGGCGGGTATGGCTACACCTTC
TRBJ2-5,TRBV4-1,NA,NA,CASSHPSGSGNKRRTQYF,TGCGCCAGCAGCCACCCCTCGGGTAGCGGAAATAAGAGACGTACCCAGTACTTC
TRBJ2-5,TRBV2,NA,NA,CASKIESRIETQYF,TGTGCCAGCAAAATAGAGAGCCGTATCGAGACCCAGTACTTC
TRBJ2-1,TRBV5-4,NA,NA,CASSLVRDGNEQFF,TGTGCCAGCAGCTTGGTCAGGGATGGCAATGAGCAGTTCTTC